This TCR beta chain was sequenced for a study of T cell repertoires in cytomegalovirus infection. About the research overall: Selected CMV epitopes included recently identified HLA-C-restricted ones as well as well-studied HLA-B-restricted ones. Indicated by public TCR beta signatures were CMV infection and matching HLA type. Study results and caveats: The response measured ex vivo was dominated by TCR beta clonotypes (HLA-C-restricted and CMV-specific).

This clonotype was observed a handful of times. What it recognizes is unknown. J lost 4 bases, V lost 2 bases, and 3 bases had no gene match. CDR1 is MNHEY and CDR2 is SVGAGI in the germline V gene. The CDR3 runs 16 residues. TCRdb reprocessed the reads with MiXCR, giving one entry per CDR3 protein. The sample includes around 800,000 distinct CDR3 sequences, about 31% of them seen just once. The sequence was obtained from a human donor in good health (CMV status not recorded). Some clones in this sample may be carry-over from other donors' samples. This material consisted of cultured CD8+ T cells from PBMCs, taken from culture after CMV antigen stimulation. The V call is TRBV6-5, the J call TRBJ2-3; 13 nucleotides match TRBD2. DNA of the CDR3: TGTGCCAGCAGTTACCCACTAGCGGGGGGGCCAGATACGCAGTATTTT. As protein: CASSYPLAGGPDTQYF.